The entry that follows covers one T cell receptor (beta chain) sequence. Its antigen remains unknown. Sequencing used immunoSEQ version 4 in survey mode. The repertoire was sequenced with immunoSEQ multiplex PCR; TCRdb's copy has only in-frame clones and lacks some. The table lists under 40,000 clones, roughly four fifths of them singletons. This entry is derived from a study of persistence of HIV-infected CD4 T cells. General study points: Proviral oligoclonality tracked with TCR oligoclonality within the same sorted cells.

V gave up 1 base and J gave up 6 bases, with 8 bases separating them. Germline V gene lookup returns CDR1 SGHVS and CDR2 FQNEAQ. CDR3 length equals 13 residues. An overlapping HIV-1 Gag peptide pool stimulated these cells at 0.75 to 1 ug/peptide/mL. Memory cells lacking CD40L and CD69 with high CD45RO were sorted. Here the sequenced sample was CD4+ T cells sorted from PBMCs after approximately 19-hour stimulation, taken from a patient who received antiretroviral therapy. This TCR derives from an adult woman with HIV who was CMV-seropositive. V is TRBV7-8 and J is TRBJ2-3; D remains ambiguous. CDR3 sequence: CASSLGSGDTQYF. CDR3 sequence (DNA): TGTGCCAGCAGCTTAGGTAGTGGGGATACGCAGTATTTT.